What follows are 14 T cell receptor beta chains derived from one specimen sequenced in a study of blood T cell repertoires in COVID-19 (TCRdb year 2020). Receptors were amplified or captured by the immunoSEQ multiplex PCR assay. This is the immuneACCESS table as TCRdb keeps it, with only in-frame sequences that have V and J called. A part of the clones is gone; compared with another copy, unresolved V genes explain less than half, and the rest is unexplained. Across this sample there are 240,000 or so clones, with around 84% seen only once. 5.5% to 7.5% of the sample belongs to the ten largest clones. The sequenced sample was peripheral blood. Receptor source: a woman aged 70-85 years with active or convalescent COVID-19.

This chain connects TRBV3-1 (or the pseudogene TRBV3-2) to TRBJ1-3, with 12 bases identical to TRBD1. Trimming took 8 bases from V and 3 from J; bases not matched to a gene: 2. From germline, CDR1 is LGHDT and CDR2 YNNKEL (reference sequence). CDR3 size: 14 residues. In DNA, the CDR3 is TGTGCCAGCCGGGACAGGGGGCGTGGAAACACCATATATTTT. Amino acid sequence: CASRDRGRGNTIYF.

CDR3 DNA: TGTGCCAGCAGTGGGGACATCAAGACTGAAGCTTTCTTT. Residues: CASSGDIKTEAFF. The chain employs TRBV12-3 or TRBV12-4 and TRBJ1-1; tentative D call: TRBD1 (6 bases). The CDR3 totals 13 residues. Trimming shortened V by 5 bases and J by 5 bases, and 12 bases separated the two germline ends.

The V call is TRBV5-3, the J call TRBJ1-5, with 7 bases matching TRBD1. TRBV5-3 is an open reading frame, and its role is uncertain. The CDR3 length is 15 residues. J gave up 1 base and V 4 bases, and 5 bases lay outside the gene matches. The CDR3 nucleotides are TGTGCCAGAAGCATCTCGGACAGGAGCAATCAGCCCCAGCATTTT. As protein: CARSISDRSNQPQHF.

The chain links TRBV11-2 to TRBJ2-7; D might be TRBD1 (6 bases). This CDR3 region has 18 residues. Between the trimmed V and J ends, which lost 0 bases and 3 bases, there was a span of 21 bases. Germline V CDR1 and CDR2: SGHAT, FQNNGV. DNA for the CDR3: TGTGCCAGCAGCTTAGATCAGGGGCGGGTCCTAATTCACTACGAGCAGTACTTC. It yields the protein CASSLDQGRVLIHYEQYF. Full variable domain (remainder filled in from reference TRBV11-2 and TRBJ2-7): EAGVAQSPRYKIIEKRQSVAFWCNPISGHATLYWYQQILGQGPKLLIQFQNNGVVDDSQLPKDRFSAERLKGVDSTLKIQPAKLEDSAVYLCASSLDQGRVLIHYEQYFGPGTRLTVT.

The genes are TRBV6-5 and TRBJ1-2, with 7 bases fitting TRBD1. The CDR3 is made up of 13 amino acids. Germline V CDR1 and CDR2: MNHEY, SVGAGI. The junction had 3 bases not matched to a gene; V was cut back by 4 bases and J by 4 bases. This CDR3 is CASSFRDSYGYTF. CDR3 DNA sequence: TGTGCCAGCAGTTTCAGGGACAGCTATGGCTACACCTTC.

The chain employs TRBV18 and TRBJ1-5, with 7 bases lining up with TRBD1. This CDR3 comprises 17 residues. In germline, CDR1 is KGHSH, CDR2 LQKENI. Losses at the gene ends were 2 bases for V and 0 bases for J; bases not matched to a gene: 7. CDR3 in DNA: TGTGCCAGCTCACCAAGGACAGGAGCCGTTAGCAATCAGCCCCAGCATTTT. Amino acids: CASSPRTGAVSNQPQHF.

This clone was seen once. The genes are TRBV11-2 and TRBJ1-1; no reliable D call. Trimming took off 5 bases at V and 1 base at J, with 14 bases between the two ends. CDR3 length equals 15 residues. In germline, CDR1 is SGHAT, CDR2 FQNNGV. This CDR3 reads CASSPHGTANTEAFF. The DNA for the CDR3 is TGTGCCAGCAGCCCGCATGGAACAGCGAACACTGAAGCTTTCTTT. Full variable domain (remainder filled in from reference TRBV11-2 and TRBJ1-1): EAGVAQSPRYKIIEKRQSVAFWCNPISGHATLYWYQQILGQGPKLLIQFQNNGVVDDSQLPKDRFSAERLKGVDSTLKIQPAKLEDSAVYLCASSPHGTANTEAFFGQGTRLTVV.

The chain couples TRBV7-2 to TRBJ2-7; D possibly corresponds to TRBD1 (5 bases). Germline V gene data show CDR1 as SGHTA and CDR2 as FQGNSA. This CDR3 contains 13 residues. V shed 5 bases and J shed 3 bases, with 11 bases lying between them. DNA for the CDR3: TGTGCCAGCAGCGTCACTACAGGCTACGAGCAGTACTTC. Its translation: CASSVTTGYEQYF.

This clone was seen a few times. The chain combines TRBV5-5 with TRBJ1-3; no firm D call. Trimming took 0 bases from V and 0 from J, leaving 7 bases between them. Per the germline V gene, CDR1 is SGHKS and CDR2 is YYEKEE (reference sequence). The CDR3 contains 15 residues. CDR3 amino acids: CASSLAVSSGNTIYF. The CDR3, as DNA: TGTGCCAGCAGCTTGGCTGTCAGCTCTGGAAACACCATATATTTT.

The CDR3 protein is CASSAKKGASESTDTQYF. The CDR3, as DNA: TGTGCCAGCAGCGCGAAGAAGGGAGCTAGCGAGTCCACAGATACGCAGTATTTT. V gene TRBV9 combines with J gene TRBJ2-3, with D tentatively TRBD2 (6 bases). This CDR3 spans 18 amino acids. CDR1 is SGDLS, CDR2 YYNGEE, per germline. Trimming shortened V by 3 bases and J by 2 bases, and 22 bases separated the two germline ends.

This clone showed up just a few times. This chain uses TRBV6-2 or TRBV6-3 with TRBJ1-1; the D gene is possibly TRBD1 (6 bases). Between the trimmed V and J ends, which lost 6 bases and 7 bases, there was a span of 12 bases. The CDR3 totals 12 residues. Germline V gene data show CDR1 as MNHEY and CDR2 as SVGEGT. The CDR3 is CASSPHRVEAFF. CDR3 nucleotide sequence: TGTGCCAGCAGCCCCCACAGGGTTGAAGCTTTCTTT.

The chain couples TRBV11-2 to TRBJ2-3; possibly TRBD1 for D (5 bases). CDR1 and CDR2 from the germline V gene are SGHAT and FQNNGV. This CDR3 spans 13 amino acids. V dropped 0 bases and J dropped 6 bases, with 7 bases sitting between them. The DNA for the CDR3 is TGTGCCAGCAGCTTAGATTACAGGGATACGCAGTATTTT. This sequence encodes CASSLDYRDTQYF.

This clone was observed a single time. The rearrangement links TRBV4-1 to TRBJ1-3, with TRBD1 as a possible D gene (5 bases). This CDR3 contains 18 residues. V shed 3 bases and J shed 0 bases, with 18 bases lying between them. Germline loops: CDR1 MGHRA, CDR2 YSYEKL. The CDR3 DNA is TGCGCCAGCAGCCACCGGGGGAAAGAGTCCTTCTCTGGAAACACCATATATTTT. It encodes CASSHRGKESFSGNTIYF.

The chain combines TRBV15 with TRBJ1-5; D remains ambiguous. Germline CDR1 is LNHNV and CDR2 is YYDKDF (reference sequence). The CDR3 runs 16 residues. V was clipped by 2 bases and J by 4 bases, with 15 bases between them. CDR3 sequence: CATSRLAVNGNQPQHF. CDR3 nucleotide sequence: TGTGCCACCAGCAGATTGGCGGTAAACGGGAATCAGCCCCAGCATTTT. Looking up the rest from reference TRBV15 and TRBJ1-5 gives the full variable domain: DAMVIQNPRYQVTQFGKPVTLSCSQTLNHNVMYWYQQKSSQAPKLLFHYYDKDFNNEADTPDNFQSRRPNTSFCFLDIRSPGLGDTAMYLCATSRLAVNGNQPQHFGDGTRLSIL.